This passage covers 30 T cell receptor beta chains from one sample sequenced in a study of cytomegalovirus exposure and HLA in healthy donors. It was with 60 Vbeta and 13 Jbeta primers that the PCR ran. This table comes from immunoSEQ multiplex PCR, and its TCRdb copy is limited to in-frame clones, with some not included. Its table records over 70,000 clones. The sample taken for sequencing was PBMCs. These TCRs come from a woman in her thirties or forties in good health and CMV-seropositive.

This rearrangement joins TRBV5-1 to TRBJ2-3; the match to TRBD2 covers 9 bases. Germline CDR1 and CDR2: SGHRS and YFSETQ. V shed 3 bases and J 0 bases; nucleotides not matched to a gene: 5. This CDR3 has 16 residues. CDR3 region: CASSSLAGASTDTQYF. As DNA, the CDR3 is TGCGCCAGCAGCTCCTTAGCGGGAGCGAGCACAGATACGCAGTATTTT.

The V call is TRBV15, the J call TRBJ2-2; 15 bases line up with TRBD2. The CDR3 loop spans 18 amino acids. Germline V gives CDR1 LNHNV, CDR2 YYDKDF (reference sequence). V lost 5 bases and J lost 1; bases outside the gene matches: 5. The CDR3 DNA follows: TGTGCCACCAGCGGAAGGACTAGCGGGGGGGAGAACACCGGGGAGCTGTTTTTT. Protein sequence: CATSGRTSGGENTGELFF. The full variable domain, completed using reference TRBV15 and TRBJ2-2, is DAMVIQNPRYQVTQFGKPVTLSCSQTLNHNVMYWYQQKSSQAPKLLFHYYDKDFNNEADTPDNFQSRRPNTSFCFLDIRSPGLGDTAMYLCATSGRTSGGENTGELFFGEGSRLTVL.

The gene calls are TRBV7-9 and TRBJ2-5, with a tentative D call TRBD2 (5 bases). The J call may be mistaken, given a closer DNA end match to TRBJ2-7. The CDR3 consists of 14 residues. The V gene's germline CDR1 is SEHNR and CDR2 FQNEAQ (reference sequence). The CDR3, as DNA: TGTGCCAGCAGCTCAACGACTAACAGATACGAGCAGTACTTC. Its translation is CASSSTTNRYEQYF.

The chain employs TRBV6-1 and TRBJ2-7, with 10 positions matching TRBD1. The length of the CDR3 is 13 residues. Germline V gene data show CDR1 as MNHNS and CDR2 as SASEGT. J lost 6 bases, V lost 5 bases, and 4 bases had no gene match. CDR3 coding DNA: TGTGCCAGCAGTTATAGGACAGGGGGCGAGCAGTACTTC. It yields the protein CASSYRTGGEQYF.

V usage is TRBV28 and J usage is TRBJ2-1; 15 bases line up with TRBD2. The CDR3 has 16 residues. V shed 7 bases, J shed 3 bases, and the junction held 4 bases outside the gene matches. Per the germline V gene, CDR1 is MDHEN and CDR2 is SYDVKM. CDR3 DNA sequence: TGTGCCAGCACCGGGACTAGCGGGAGGAACTACAATGAGCAGTTCTTC. This translates into CASTGTSGRNYNEQFF.

The chain has TRBV6-5 and TRBJ1-4, with 8 nucleotides matching TRBD1. V lost 5 bases, J lost 4 bases, and 3 bases stayed unmatched. Germline V gene sequence: CDR1 MNHEY, CDR2 SVGAGI. This CDR3 comprises 14 residues. The CDR3 region has the DNA TGTGCCAGCAGTCCTGACAGGGGTAATGAAAAACTGTTTTTT. Amino acid sequence: CASSPDRGNEKLFF.

In DNA form, the CDR3 reads TGCGCCAGCAGCTTGGGGGCAGCCTCCTACAATGAGCAGTTCTTC. Its translation is CASSLGAASYNEQFF. The rearrangement links TRBV5-1 to TRBJ2-1; D ambiguous. The CDR3 loop spans 15 amino acids. Looked up from germline, CDR1 is SGHRS and CDR2 is YFSETQ. Trimming removed 0 bases at V and 0 bases at J, with 7 bases between.

This chain joins TRBV10-3 and TRBJ1-1; D is undetermined. V lost 3 bases, J lost 2 bases, and 13 bases lay in between. The CDR3 is made up of 15 amino acids. The germline CDR1 and CDR2 sequences are ENHRY and SYGVKD. CDR3 in amino acids: CAISDSGSSNTEAFF. CDR3 coding DNA: TGTGCCATCAGTGATTCCGGGAGCAGTAACACTGAAGCTTTCTTT.

The rearrangement uses TRBV7-9 and TRBJ2-1, with TRBD2 matching 10 bases. The CDR3 contains 18 residues. Germline V gene data show CDR1 as SEHNR and CDR2 as FQNEAQ (reference sequence). V dropped 2 bases and J dropped 5; count of bases not matched to a gene: 12. CDR3 protein: CASSLPWRLAGVHNEQFF. DNA for the CDR3: TGTGCCAGCAGCTTACCCTGGCGTCTAGCGGGAGTCCACAATGAGCAGTTCTTC.

The V call is TRBV19, the J call TRBJ2-1; the match to TRBD2 covers 10 bases. Looked up from germline, CDR1 is LNHDA and CDR2 is SQIVND (reference sequence). This CDR3 region has 14 residues. V lost 5 bases, J lost 6 bases, and 4 bases stayed unmatched. CDR3 region: CASSEIAGGNEQFF. The CDR3, as DNA: TGTGCCAGTAGTGAGATAGCGGGAGGCAATGAGCAGTTCTTC.

This chain uses TRBV2 with TRBJ2-5, with 12 bases lining up with TRBD2. CDR1 SNHLY and CDR2 FYNNEI come from the germline V gene. J gave up 3 bases and V 5 bases, and 4 bases lay outside the gene matches. This CDR3 has 15 amino acids. CDR3 DNA sequence: TGTGCCAGCAGTTCTAGCGGGGGGGCGGAAGAGACCCAGTACTTC. Translated: CASSSSGGAEETQYF.

V is TRBV19 and J is TRBJ2-2, with a tentative D call TRBD2 (5 bases). Germline V lookup: CDR1 LNHDA, CDR2 SQIVND (reference sequence). The length of the CDR3 is 13 residues. V lost 8 bases and J 5 bases, leaving 12 bases between the germline ends. The CDR3 region has the DNA TGTGCCAGTTACGAGGGCCTTACCGGGGAGCTGTTTTTT. Its protein product is CASYEGLTGELFF.

The chain combines TRBV4-3 with TRBJ2-3, with 9 bases fitting TRBD2. The CDR3 length is 15 residues. Germline-derived CDR1 and CDR2 are LGHNA and YSLEER. V was clipped by 1 base and J by 5 bases; unmatched bases: 4. CDR3 loop: CASSQGGGGGDTQYF. CDR3 DNA: TGCGCCAGCAGCCAAGGCGGCGGGGGGGGAGATACGCAGTATTTT.

The V gene is TRBV7-3, the J gene TRBJ2-7; TRBD1 agrees at 10 bases. V trimming: 5 bases; J trimming: 4 bases; junction bases outside the gene matches: 11. The CDR3 is made up of 16 amino acids. Germline V lookup: CDR1 SGHTA, CDR2 FQGTGA. The CDR3 sequence is CASSPSRTGGGYEQYF. The CDR3 DNA follows: TGTGCCAGCAGCCCCTCTCGGACAGGGGGAGGGTACGAGCAGTACTTC.

The chain recombines TRBV11-2 with TRBJ1-1; D possibly corresponds to TRBD1 (6 bases). The CDR3 runs to 14 residues. CDR1 and CDR2 (germline): SGHAT, FQNNGV. Deletions cut 3 bases from V and 3 bases from J, with 11 bases between. DNA for the CDR3: TGTGCCAGCAGCTTCGCCAGGGGTTACACTGAAGCTTTCTTT. This translates into CASSFARGYTEAFF.

CDR3: CASSLRLAGGTSPETQYF. The CDR3 DNA reads TGCGCCAGCAGCTTACGACTAGCGGGGGGTACAAGCCCTGAGACCCAGTACTTC. This chain links TRBV5-1 with TRBJ2-5; 13 nucleotides align to TRBD2. V shed 2 bases, J shed 5 bases, and the junction held 12 bases outside the gene matches. Germline V lookup: CDR1 SGHRS, CDR2 YFSETQ. This CDR3 is 18 amino acids long.

The chain has TRBV7-9 and TRBJ2-7; D is undetermined. Trimming took 3 bases from V and 6 from J, leaving 6 bases between them. The CDR3 runs 11 residues. CDR1 SEHNR and CDR2 FQNEAQ come from the germline V gene (reference sequence). CDR3 residues: CASSFIGEQYF. DNA for the CDR3: TGTGCCAGCAGCTTCATCGGCGAGCAGTACTTC.

The chain joins TRBV18 to TRBJ2-3, with D uncertain. The germline CDR1 and CDR2 sequences are KGHSH and LQKENI. Deletions cut 4 bases from V and 5 bases from J, with 10 bases between. The CDR3 is 13 amino acids. CDR3 bases: TGTGCCAGCTCACGACTGAATGTAGATACGCAGTATTTT. This codes for CASSRLNVDTQYF.

This clone shows up as medium-sized by frequency. The gene calls are TRBV6-1 and TRBJ1-4; 8 bases are a match to TRBD1. The CDR3 sequence is 14 residues long. Germline lookup yields CDR1 MNHNS and CDR2 SASEGT. V gave up 1 base and J gave up 7 bases; unmatched junction bases: 2. CDR3 sequence reads: CASSEGTGFEKLFF. The CDR3 DNA reads as TGTGCCAGCAGTGAAGGGACAGGGTTTGAAAAACTGTTTTTT.

V is TRBV18 and J is TRBJ1-1, with 9 nucleotides matching TRBD1. J gave up 4 bases and V 1 base, and 1 base lay outside the gene matches. Germline V gives CDR1 KGHSH, CDR2 LQKENI. The CDR3 is 14 residues long. CDR3 sequence (DNA): TGTGCCAGCTCACCACGGGACAGGGTCACTGAAGCTTTCTTT. This codes for CASSPRDRVTEAFF.

The V call is TRBV27, the J call TRBJ2-2; D possibly corresponds to TRBD1 (6 bases). Looked up from germline, CDR1 is MNHEY and CDR2 is SMNVEV (reference sequence). The CDR3 spans 15 residues. Deletions cut 3 bases from V and 1 base from J, with 9 bases between. In DNA form, the CDR3 reads TGTGCCAGCAGTTTTGTGGGACAGAACACCGGGGAGCTGTTTTTT. Its protein is CASSFVGQNTGELFF.

This chain uses TRBV7-2 with TRBJ2-3; 8 bases are shared with TRBD2. Trimming cost V 1 base and J 4 bases; bases outside gene matches: 10. CDR3 length: 17 amino acids. Germline CDR1 SGHTA, CDR2 FQGNSA. CDR3 nucleotide sequence: TGTGCCAGCAGCTTAGGAGGGGGGACTAGTGGCCCAGATACGCAGTATTTT. Protein: CASSLGGGTSGPDTQYF.

This chain connects TRBV5-6 to TRBJ2-5, with 9 bases lining up with TRBD1. The CDR3 runs to 14 residues. V lost 3 bases, J lost 4 bases, and 4 bases stayed unmatched. Germline loops: CDR1 SGHDT, CDR2 YYEEEE. CDR3 in amino acids: CASSSQGAGETQYF. Here the CDR3 DNA reads TGTGCCAGCAGCTCACAGGGGGCCGGAGAGACCCAGTACTTC.

The CDR3 DNA reads TGTGCCAGCAGTGGCTCGACAGGCTATAATTCACCCCTCCACTTT. Protein sequence: CASSGSTGYNSPLHF. The V gene is TRBV6-1, the J gene TRBJ1-6; maybe TRBD1 (6 bases). The CDR3 runs 15 residues. The germline V and J ends were trimmed by 4 bases and 3 bases, with 10 bases remaining between them. Per germline, CDR1 MNHNS and CDR2 SASEGT.

The chain joins TRBV5-6 to TRBJ2-7, with D perhaps TRBD2 (6 bases). The germline V gene has CDR1 SGHDT and CDR2 YYEEEE. The CDR3 totals 15 residues. Trimming took 2 bases from V and 4 from J, leaving 16 bases between them. The CDR3 is CASSFSPEGIYEQYF. CDR3 nucleotides: TGTGCCAGCAGCTTTAGCCCGGAGGGGATTTACGAGCAGTACTTC.

The rearrangement links TRBV7-8 to TRBJ1-1; a possible D gene is TRBD1 (5 bases). Trimming took off 0 bases at V and 6 bases at J, with 8 bases between the two ends. Per the germline V gene, CDR1 is SGHVS and CDR2 is FQNEAQ. The CDR3 contains 13 residues. This CDR3 reads CASSLAQGPEAFF. CDR3 DNA sequence: TGTGCCAGCAGCTTAGCGCAGGGTCCTGAAGCTTTCTTT.

The gene calls are TRBV5-1 and TRBJ2-7; D ambiguous. The CDR3 is made up of 14 amino acids. Trimming removed 0 bases from V and 4 bases from J, with 11 bases in between. CDR1 and CDR2 (germline): SGHRS, YFSETQ. In DNA, the CDR3 is TGCGCCAGCAGCTTGGAGATAGCTGCGTACGAGCAGTACTTC. Translating it yields CASSLEIAAYEQYF.

The gene calls are TRBV11-3 and TRBJ1-5; D may be TRBD1 (5 bases). The CDR3 contains 17 residues. Looked up from germline, CDR1 is SGHNT and CDR2 is YENEEA. With 0 bases removed from V and 3 bases from J, the gap between germline ends came to 15 bases. CDR3 residues: CASSLDRGGRNNQPQHF. The DNA for the CDR3 is TGTGCCAGCAGCTTAGATCGGGGGGGACGGAACAATCAGCCCCAGCATTTT.

The chain joins TRBV11-2 to TRBJ2-2, with 7 bases fitting TRBD2. CDR1 and CDR2 (germline): SGHAT, FQNNGV. V lost 2 bases, J lost 1 base, and 1 base stayed unmatched. The CDR3 is 15 residues long. CDR3 DNA sequence: TGTGCCAGCAGCTTAAGCGGGATGAACACCGGGGAGCTGTTTTTT. This encodes CASSLSGMNTGELFF. Using reference TRBV11-2 and TRBJ2-2 for the parts outside the CDR3, the full variable domain is EAGVAQSPRYKIIEKRQSVAFWCNPISGHATLYWYQQILGQGPKLLIQFQNNGVVDDSQLPKDRFSAERLKGVDSTLKIQPAKLEDSAVYLCASSLSGMNTGELFFGEGSRLTVL.

The chain couples TRBV7-9 to TRBJ2-5, with 10 bases lining up with TRBD2. The end of the DNA fits TRBJ2-7 better, so the J call may be wrong. The CDR3 spans 16 residues. CDR1 and CDR2 (germline): SEHNR, FQNEAQ (reference sequence). CDR3 sequence (DNA): TGTGCCAGCAGCCCACCAGCGGGAGGGCCCCCTCGCGAGCAGTACTTC. It specifies CASSPPAGGPPREQYF.